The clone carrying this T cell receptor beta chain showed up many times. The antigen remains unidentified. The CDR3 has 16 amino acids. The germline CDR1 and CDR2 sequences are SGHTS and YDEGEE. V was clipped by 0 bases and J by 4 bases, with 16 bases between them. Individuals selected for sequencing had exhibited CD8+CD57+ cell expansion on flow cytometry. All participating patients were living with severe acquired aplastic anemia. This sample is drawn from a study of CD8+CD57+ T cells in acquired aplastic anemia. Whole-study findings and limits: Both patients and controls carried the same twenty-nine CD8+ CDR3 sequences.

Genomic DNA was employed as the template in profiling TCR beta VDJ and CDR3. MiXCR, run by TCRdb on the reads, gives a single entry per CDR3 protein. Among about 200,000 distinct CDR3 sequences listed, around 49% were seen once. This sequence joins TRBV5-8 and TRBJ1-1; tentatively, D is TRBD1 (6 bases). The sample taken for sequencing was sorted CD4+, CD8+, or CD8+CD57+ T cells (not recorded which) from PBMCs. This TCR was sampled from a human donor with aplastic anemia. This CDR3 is CASSLDVGGLGTEAFF. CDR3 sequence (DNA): TGTGCCAGCAGCTTGGATGTGGGGGGGCTCGGCACTGAAGCTTTCTTT.